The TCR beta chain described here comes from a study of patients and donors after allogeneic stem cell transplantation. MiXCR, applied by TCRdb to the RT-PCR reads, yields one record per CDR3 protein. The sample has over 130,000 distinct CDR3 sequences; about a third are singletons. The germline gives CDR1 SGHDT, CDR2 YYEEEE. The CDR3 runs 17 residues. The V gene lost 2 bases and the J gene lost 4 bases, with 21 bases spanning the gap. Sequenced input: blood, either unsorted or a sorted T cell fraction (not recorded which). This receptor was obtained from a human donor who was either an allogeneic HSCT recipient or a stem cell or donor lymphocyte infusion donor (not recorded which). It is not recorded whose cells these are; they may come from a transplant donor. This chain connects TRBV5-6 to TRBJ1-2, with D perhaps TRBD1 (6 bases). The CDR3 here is CASSFFMRGADGYGYTF. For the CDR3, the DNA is TGTGCCAGCAGCTTTTTTATGCGGGGGGCGGATGGCTATGGCTACACCTTC.